The 17 T cell receptor beta chains below were found in one sample sequenced in a study of immune cell composition in non-small cell lung cancer. Here immunoSEQ multiplex PCR was the method, and the copy in TCRdb shows in-frame clones only, minus some. The table records 3,200 or so clones, more than 60% of them present only once. Sequenced material: lung tumor tissue. The receptors originated from a human donor with non-small cell lung cancer.

The rearrangement links TRBV5-1 to TRBJ2-5; 7 bases align to TRBD1. The CDR3 has 16 residues. Per germline, CDR1 SGHRS and CDR2 YFSETQ. The trim removed 4 bases at V and 3 bases at J, leaving 12 bases unmatched. CDR3 region: CASSVGQVLFKETQYF. The CDR3 region has the DNA TGCGCCAGCAGCGTTGGACAGGTCCTTTTCAAAGAGACCCAGTACTTC.

The rearrangement links TRBV18 to TRBJ1-2; tentatively, D is TRBD1 (5 bases). Germline V gives CDR1 KGHSH, CDR2 LQKENI. The CDR3 length is 15 residues. V lost 2 bases, J lost 6 bases, and 16 bases lay in between. The CDR3 here is CASSPSLSGYNGYTF. DNA of the CDR3: TGTGCCAGCTCACCATCCCTGTCAGGGTACAATGGCTACACCTTC.

The sample holds a few counts of this clone. The V call is TRBV2, the J call TRBJ2-2, with D possibly matching TRBD2 (6 bases). Trimming pared 8 bases from V and 6 bases from J, leaving 7 bases between. This CDR3 spans 11 amino acids. Looked up from germline, CDR1 is SNHLY and CDR2 is FYNNEI. The CDR3 sequence: CASSSAGELFF. For the CDR3, the DNA is TGTGCCAGCTCTAGCGCCGGGGAGCTGTTTTTT.

The chain's CDR3 is CASSPPSGYTIYF. Written as DNA, the CDR3 is TGTGCCAGCTCACCACCGTCGGGTTACACCATATATTTT. This chain joins TRBV18 and TRBJ1-3, with no clear D. The CDR3 sequence is 13 residues long. V shed 0 bases and J shed 8 bases, with 8 bases lying between them. CDR1 KGHSH and CDR2 LQKENI come from the germline V gene.

The CDR3 region has the DNA TGTGCCAGTGGGTCGGGACAGGGCAATGAGCAGTTCTTC. Translating gives CASGSGQGNEQFF. V gene TRBV7-3 combines with J gene TRBJ2-1, with 9 bases lining up with TRBD1. The CDR3 extends over 13 amino acids. Germline V CDR1 and CDR2: SGHTA, FQGTGA. V was pared by 9 bases and J by 6 bases, with 6 bases of the junction left unmatched. Full variable domain (missing parts from reference TRBV7-3 and TRBJ2-1): GAGVSQTPSNKVTEKGKYVELRCDPISGHTALYWYRQSLGQGPEFLIYFQGTGAADDSGLPNDRFFAVRPEGSVSTLKIQRTERGDSAVYLCASGSGQGNEQFFGPGTRLTVL.

The chain employs TRBV19 and TRBJ2-7, with D uncertain. Trimming removed 7 bases at V and 0 bases at J, with 10 bases between. The germline V gene encodes CDR1 LNHDA and CDR2 SQIVND (reference sequence). The CDR3 extends over 13 amino acids. As DNA, the CDR3 is TGTGCCAGTATCGATGGCGGCTCCTACGAGCAGTACTTC. It is translated as CASIDGGSYEQYF.

The genes are TRBV18 and TRBJ2-7, with D tentatively TRBD1 (6 bases). The V gene's germline CDR1 is KGHSH and CDR2 LQKENI. V lost 2 bases and J lost 0, with 11 bases in between. The length of the CDR3 is 15 residues. The CDR3 region is CASSPTQGLSYEQYF. CDR3 DNA sequence: TGTGCCAGCTCACCAACACAGGGTCTCTCCTACGAGCAGTACTTC.

V and J are TRBV9 and TRBJ1-2; the D gene is possibly TRBD1 (6 bases). CDR1 is SGDLS and CDR2 is YYNGEE in the germline V gene. The CDR3 is 16 amino acids. The V end lost 0 bases, the J end lost 7 bases, and 19 bases lay between the germline ends. The CDR3 here is CASSVEGGGGARGYTF. The CDR3 bases are TGTGCCAGCAGCGTAGAAGGGGGAGGGGGGGCTCGTGGCTACACCTTC.

J is TRBJ1-2 and V is TRBV28; D possibly corresponds to TRBD1 (6 bases). The CDR3 extends over 13 amino acids. Germline V CDR1 and CDR2: MDHEN, SYDVKM. Trimming pared 6 bases from V and 2 bases from J, leaving 10 bases between. The CDR3 is CASRPQGNYGYTF. The CDR3 nucleotides read TGTGCCAGCAGACCTCAGGGGAACTATGGCTACACCTTC.

The CDR3 DNA sequence: TGTGCCAGCAGGGAGGACGGGTTCCCCAATCAGCCCCAGCATTTT. Protein: CASREDGFPNQPQHF. The chain couples TRBV2 to TRBJ1-5; D is undetermined. The CDR3 has 15 amino acids. Trimming left V 6 bases short and J 3 bases short, with 15 bases between. Looked up from germline, CDR1 is SNHLY and CDR2 is FYNNEI.

The chain joins TRBV19 to TRBJ1-2; 9 nucleotides match TRBD1. Germline V CDR1 and CDR2: LNHDA, SQIVND (reference sequence). The CDR3 has 15 amino acids. V gave up 5 bases and J gave up 1 base; unmatched junction bases: 5. The CDR3 region is CASSSGTGINYGYTF. The CDR3 coding sequence is TGTGCCAGTAGTTCCGGGACAGGGATTAACTATGGCTACACCTTC.

V gene TRBV20-1 combines with J gene TRBJ1-2; D is ambiguous. The ends were cut back, 7 bases at V and 3 bases at J, with 6 bases in the middle. The germline V gene encodes CDR1 DFQATT and CDR2 SNEGSKA (reference sequence). There are 10 residues in the CDR3. For the CDR3, the DNA is TGCAGTGGCGGCTACTATGGCTACACCTTC. Translated, it gives CSGGYYGYTF.

This clone has a handful of counts. The CDR3 region is CASSQVDRVGIGELFF. The CDR3 region has the DNA TGCGCCAGCAGCCAAGTCGACAGGGTAGGCATCGGGGAGCTGTTTTTT. The V and J genes are TRBV4-1 and TRBJ2-2; TRBD1 agrees at 7 bases. The CDR3 sequence is 16 residues long. Unmatched junction bases numbered 9, after V lost 1 base and J lost 7 bases. In germline, CDR1 is MGHRA, CDR2 YSYEKL.

This rearrangement joins TRBV4-2 to TRBJ2-5, with TRBD2 as a possible D gene (7 bases). Germline V lookup: CDR1 LGHNA, CDR2 YNFKEQ. V was cut by 6 bases and J by 4 bases, with 18 bases left in between. The CDR3 has 15 amino acids. CDR3 in DNA: TGTGCCAGCAGTCATCCCGGGGGGCGCGGAGAGACCCAGTACTTC. Residues: CASSHPGGRGETQYF.

This rearrangement joins TRBV28 to TRBJ1-6; tentative D call: TRBD1 (5 bases). The CDR3 is made up of 15 amino acids. V lost 5 bases and J 8 bases, leaving 16 bases between the germline ends. Germline V CDR1 and CDR2: MDHEN, SYDVKM. The CDR3 DNA reads as TGTGCCAGCAGTACCAGGAAAGCGGGGGATTCACCCCTCCACTTT. As protein: CASSTRKAGDSPLHF.

This sequence joins TRBV7-9 and TRBJ1-6; D may be TRBD1 (5 bases). CDR3 size: 15 residues. The germline V and J ends were trimmed by 1 base and 8 bases, with 12 bases remaining between them. The germline V gene has CDR1 SEHNR and CDR2 FQNEAQ (reference sequence). The CDR3 protein is CASSLVEGWDSPLHF. DNA of the CDR3: TGTGCCAGCAGCTTAGTGGAGGGGTGGGATTCACCCCTCCACTTT.

The rearrangement joins TRBV5-4 to TRBJ2-3, with a weak D call TRBD1 (5 bases). With 3 bases removed from V and 1 base from J, the gap between germline ends came to 15 bases. The germline gives CDR1 SGHNT, CDR2 YYREEE (reference sequence). This CDR3 contains 16 residues. CDR3 nucleotide sequence: TGTGCCAGCAGCTGGGATATGACAGTTGGCACAGATACGCAGTATTTT. Encoded protein: CASSWDMTVGTDTQYF.